Each of the 28 T cell receptor beta chains below was sequenced from the same sample in a study of blood T cell repertoires in COVID-19. Repertoires were generated with immunoSEQ multiplex PCR, while TCRdb's copy carries only in-frame clones and drops some. The table lists over 35,000 clones, 75% to 85% of them singletons. Sequenced input: peripheral blood. The receptors stem from a man between 65 and 79 years old with acute or convalescent COVID-19.

This clone turned up a few times. V is TRBV7-9 and J is TRBJ1-4; D is ambiguous. CDR1 and CDR2 from the germline V gene are SEHNR and FQNEAQ (reference sequence). Trimming removed 8 bases at V and 3 bases at J, with 10 bases between. The CDR3 is 13 residues long. In DNA, the CDR3 is TGTGCCAGCGGGAGCTATGCTAATGAAAAACTGTTTTTT. This gives the protein CASGSYANEKLFF.

The genes are TRBV5-1 and TRBJ2-7; TRBD1 might be the D (6 bases). With 0 bases removed from V and 3 bases from J, the gap between germline ends came to 10 bases. From germline, CDR1 is SGHRS and CDR2 YFSETQ. There are 14 residues in the CDR3. CDR3: CASSLAGTSYEQYF. The CDR3 nucleotides are TGCGCCAGCAGCTTGGCCGGGACAAGCTACGAGCAGTACTTC. The full variable domain, with the rest looked up from reference TRBV5-1 and TRBJ2-7, is KAGVTQTPRYLIKTRGQQVTLSCSPISGHRSVSWYQQTPGQGLQFLFEYFSETQRNKGNFPGRFSGRQFSNSRSEMNVSTLELGDSALYLCASSLAGTSYEQYFGPGTRLTVT.

The V gene is TRBV19, the J gene TRBJ1-1, with D unclear. The CDR3 is 13 residues long. Trimming took 10 bases from V and 5 from J, leaving 17 bases between them. Germline CDR1 and CDR2: LNHDA and SQIVND (reference sequence). The CDR3 DNA sequence: TGTGCCACCGAAAGAGGAATTGGGACTGAAGCTTTCTTT. Its protein is CATERGIGTEAFF. The full variable domain, rest sourced from reference TRBV19 and TRBJ1-1, is DGGITQSPKYLFRKEGQNVTLSCEQNLNHDAMYWYRQDPGQGLRLIYYSQIVNDFQKGDIAEGYSVSREKKESFPLTVTSAQKNPTAFYLCATERGIGTEAFFGQGTRLTVV.

The J gene is TRBJ2-2, the V gene TRBV12-3 or TRBV12-4; TRBD2 is a possible D gene (6 bases). V was trimmed by 2 bases and J by 8 bases, leaving 9 bases between them. The length of the CDR3 is 13 residues. The CDR3 bases are TGTGCCAGCAGTTTACCGGCGGGAGGGGAGCTGTTTTTT. Residues: CASSLPAGGELFF.

The V call is TRBV7-9, the J call TRBJ2-3; 9 bases align to TRBD1. Germline V CDR1 and CDR2: SEHNR, FQNEAQ (reference sequence). V lost 1 base, J lost 2 bases, and 4 bases stayed unmatched. The CDR3 loop spans 16 amino acids. Here the CDR3 reads CASSLETGGNTDTQYF. The CDR3 DNA reads as TGTGCCAGCAGCTTAGAAACAGGGGGCAACACAGATACGCAGTATTTT.

The J gene is TRBJ2-7, the V gene TRBV15; 9 positions agree with TRBD1. With V trimmed by 5 bases and J by 6 bases, 8 bases remained unmatched. There are 14 residues in the CDR3. Per the germline V gene, CDR1 is LNHNV and CDR2 is YYDKDF (reference sequence). CDR3 amino acids: CATSWGQGNSEQYF. CDR3 nucleotide sequence: TGTGCCACCAGCTGGGGACAGGGTAATAGCGAGCAGTACTTC.

This clone came up once. CDR3 bases: TGTGCCAGCAGCCAGGGGACTAGCACAGATACGCAGTATTTT. Protein: CASSQGTSTDTQYF. The chain joins TRBV3-1 (or the pseudogene TRBV3-2) to TRBJ2-3; weak D call: TRBD2 (6 bases). The CDR3 covers 14 residues. From germline, CDR1 is LGHDT and CDR2 YNNKEL (reference sequence). The germline V and J ends were trimmed by 3 bases and 0 bases, with 7 bases remaining between them.

The rearrangement links TRBV6-4 to TRBJ2-2; 8 bases line up with TRBD1. Germline-derived CDR1 and CDR2 are MRHNA and SNTAGT. The CDR3 is made up of 13 amino acids. With V trimmed by 4 bases and J by 6 bases, 1 base remained unmatched. CDR3 sequence reads: CASSGQGPGELFF. Here the CDR3 DNA reads TGTGCCAGCAGTGGACAGGGGCCCGGGGAGCTGTTTTTT.

This chain links TRBV28 with TRBJ2-3; TRBD1 matches at 11 bases. The germline CDR1 and CDR2 sequences are MDHEN and SYDVKM. V was pared by 11 bases and J by 2 bases, with 3 bases of the junction left unmatched. This CDR3 has 13 amino acids. The CDR3 nucleotides read TGTGCCCTGGACAGGGGGCACACAGATACGCAGTATTTT. It encodes CALDRGHTDTQYF.

The genes are TRBV9 and TRBJ2-1, with 7 bases matching TRBD1. There are 15 residues in the CDR3. Germline V CDR1 and CDR2: SGDLS, YYNGEE. J was trimmed by 4 bases and V by 4 bases; bases with no gene match: 8. The CDR3 DNA follows: TGTGCCAGCAGCACACGACAGGGACAGTACAATGAGCAGTTCTTC. Residues: CASSTRQGQYNEQFF.

This sequence joins TRBV10-3 and TRBJ2-7; 10 nucleotides align to TRBD2. With V trimmed by 11 bases and J by 5 bases, 9 bases remained unmatched. Germline CDR1 and CDR2: ENHRY and SYGVKD. The CDR3 spans 13 residues. The CDR3 here is CAAALAGGNEQYF. CDR3 DNA sequence: TGTGCCGCGGCCTTAGCGGGAGGCAACGAGCAGTACTTC.

The chain uses TRBV18 and TRBJ2-1, with 11 bases identical to TRBD2. There are 17 residues in the CDR3. The ends lost 1 base at V and 10 bases at J; junction bases unmatched: 12. The germline gives CDR1 KGHSH, CDR2 LQKENI. The chain's CDR3 is CASSPRVLAGERGEQFF. The CDR3 DNA is TGTGCCAGCTCACCACGGGTACTAGCGGGAGAAAGGGGGGAGCAGTTCTTC. The whole variable domain, filled in from reference TRBV18 and TRBJ2-1, reads NAGVMQNPRHLVRRRGQEARLRCSPMKGHSHVYWYRQLPEEGLKFMVYLQKENIIDESGMPKERFSAEFPKEGPSILRIQQVVRGDSAAYFCASSPRVLAGERGEQFFGPGTRLTVL.

V and J are TRBV14 and TRBJ2-1; D perhaps matches TRBD1 (5 bases). Per germline, CDR1 SGHDN and CDR2 FVKESK. With 2 bases removed from V and 9 bases from J, the gap between germline ends came to 11 bases. The CDR3 totals 13 residues. CDR3 region: CASSQQGKGEQFF. CDR3 nucleotide sequence: TGTGCCAGCAGCCAACAGGGTAAAGGTGAGCAGTTCTTC. The whole variable domain, filled in from reference TRBV14 and TRBJ2-1, reads EAGVTQFPSHSVIEKGQTVTLRCDPISGHDNLYWYRRVMGKEIKFLLHFVKESKQDESGMPNNRFLAERTGGTYSTLKVQPAELEDSGVYFCASSQQGKGEQFFGPGTRLTVL.

This clone occurred once. The rearrangement links TRBV19 to TRBJ2-1; 8 nucleotides line up with TRBD1. CDR3 length: 14 residues. Germline V CDR1 and CDR2: LNHDA, SQIVND (reference sequence). The junction had 8 bases not matched to a gene; V was cut back by 6 bases and J by 7 bases. The CDR3 loop reads CASSLQGAYNEQFF. CDR3 coding DNA: TGTGCCAGTAGCCTCCAGGGGGCTTATAATGAGCAGTTCTTC.

The CDR3 loop is CASSLDINYGYTF. CDR3 DNA sequence: TGTGCCAGCAGTCTGGACATTAACTATGGCTACACCTTC. This chain links TRBV11-2 with TRBJ1-2; D perhaps matches TRBD1 (5 bases). The CDR3 runs to 13 residues. The germline V gene encodes CDR1 SGHAT and CDR2 FQNNGV. With 6 bases removed from V and 1 base from J, the gap between germline ends came to 9 bases.

This clone was observed a handful of times. V gene TRBV5-1 combines with J gene TRBJ2-7, with TRBD2 identical over 12 bases. Germline trimming cut 2 bases from V and 1 base from J; bases unmatched to any gene: 10. From germline, CDR1 is SGHRS and CDR2 YFSETQ. CDR3 length equals 18 residues. The CDR3 region is CASSFPTSGRTDSYEQYF. As DNA, the CDR3 is TGCGCCAGCAGCTTCCCCACTAGCGGGAGGACCGATTCCTACGAGCAGTACTTC.

The CDR3 nucleotides read TGTGCCAGCAGTTCAGGGGGTTCCACAGATACGCAGTATTTT. Its protein is CASSSGGSTDTQYF. This chain links TRBV28 with TRBJ2-3, with TRBD1 identical over 7 bases. This CDR3 comprises 14 residues. The junction had 3 bases not matched to a gene; V was cut back by 4 bases and J by 2 bases. Germline CDR1 and CDR2: MDHEN and SYDVKM.

This chain uses TRBV14 with TRBJ2-7, with D perhaps TRBD2 (5 bases). The CDR3 is made up of 15 amino acids. The germline CDR1 and CDR2 sequences are SGHDN and FVKESK. The ends were cut back, 3 bases at V and 0 bases at J, with 12 bases in the middle. The CDR3 sequence is CASSQAGSLSYEQYF. The CDR3 DNA reads as TGTGCCAGCAGCCAGGCGGGCAGTCTCTCCTACGAGCAGTACTTC.

This chain connects TRBV27 to TRBJ1-5; D not resolved. Trimming cost V 10 bases and J 2 bases, with 9 bases left between them. CDR1 is MNHEY, CDR2 SMNVEV, per germline (reference sequence). CDR3 length: 12 amino acids. DNA of the CDR3: TGTGCCACCGGGGAGGGCAATCAGCCCCAGCATTTT. Encoded protein: CATGEGNQPQHF.

This sequence joins TRBV28 and TRBJ2-7; D is perhaps TRBD1 (5 bases). This CDR3 is built from 10 residues. The V end was cut by 3 bases, the J end by 12 bases, with 9 bases between. CDR1 MDHEN and CDR2 SYDVKM come from the germline V gene. This CDR3 is CASSLPGRYF. CDR3 nucleotide sequence: TGTGCCAGCAGTTTGCCAGGGCGGTACTTC.

The chain employs TRBV2 and TRBJ2-7; D is unresolved. CDR3 length: 14 residues. V dropped 1 base and J dropped 2 bases, with 9 bases sitting between them. Germline CDR1 is SNHLY and CDR2 is FYNNEI. CDR3 nucleotide sequence: TGTGCCAGCAGTGAAGGGCGAGGAACCTACGAGCAGTACTTC. Translating it yields CASSEGRGTYEQYF. Full variable domain (remainder filled in from reference TRBV2 and TRBJ2-7): EPEVTQTPSHQVTQMGQEVILRCVPISNHLYFYWYRQILGQKVEFLVSFYNNEISEKSEIFDDQFSVERPDGSNFTLKIRSTKLEDSAMYFCASSEGRGTYEQYFGPGTRLTVT.

This chain links TRBV19 with TRBJ2-1; a weak D match, TRBD2 (6 bases). The CDR3 consists of 15 residues. Germline V CDR1 and CDR2: LNHDA, SQIVND (reference sequence). Trimming pared 1 base from V and 2 bases from J, leaving 9 bases between. CDR3 coding DNA: TGTGCCAGTAGTATAGCGGGAGTCCCCTACAATGAGCAGTTCTTC. Encoded protein: CASSIAGVPYNEQFF.

CDR3 nucleotide sequence: TGTGCCAGCAGTTACTCGGGGGGGCCCTATGGCTACACCTTC. Translation: CASSYSGGPYGYTF. The chain joins TRBV6-2 or TRBV6-3 to TRBJ1-2, with a tentative D call TRBD1 (6 bases). Trimming took off 0 bases at V and 4 bases at J, with 9 bases between the two ends. CDR1 MNHEY and CDR2 SVGEGT come from the germline V gene. CDR3 length equals 14 residues.

This sequence joins TRBV7-2 and TRBJ2-7; 9 bases agree with TRBD1. The J segment lost 1 base and the V segment lost 0 bases, leaving 1 base of the junction unmatched. The CDR3 length is 15 residues. The germline CDR1 and CDR2 sequences are SGHTA and FQGNSA. Here the CDR3 reads CASSLAGTGSYEQYF. As DNA, the CDR3 is TGTGCCAGCAGCTTAGCAGGGACAGGGTCCTACGAGCAGTACTTC.

This chain joins TRBV9 and TRBJ1-4; 10 bases map to TRBD1. CDR1 is SGDLS and CDR2 is YYNGEE in the germline V gene. The V segment lost 0 bases and the J segment 3 bases; nucleotides outside the gene matches: 2. The CDR3 is 16 amino acids. CDR3 sequence: CASSVGQGASNEKLFF. In DNA, the CDR3 is TGTGCCAGCAGCGTAGGACAGGGGGCATCTAATGAAAAACTGTTTTTT.

This clone appeared a few times. The rearrangement joins TRBV19 to TRBJ1-1; D unclear. The CDR3 totals 15 residues. Trimming cost V 5 bases and J 2 bases, with 15 bases left between them. The V gene's germline CDR1 is LNHDA and CDR2 SQIVND (reference sequence). CDR3: CASSPPAGRNTEAFF. Written as DNA, the CDR3 is TGTGCCAGTAGTCCGCCGGCGGGCCGAAACACTGAAGCTTTCTTT.

V gene TRBV12-3 or TRBV12-4 combines with J gene TRBJ2-7; unclear D gene. V dropped 2 bases and J dropped 5 bases, with 10 bases sitting between them. This CDR3 has 13 amino acids. CDR3 protein: CASSLHPGDEQYF. As DNA, the CDR3 is TGTGCCAGCAGTTTACACCCTGGAGACGAGCAGTACTTC.

Regarding this clone: A junction boundary mismatches the germline segment, possibly from a read error. Within the sample, other DNA sequences also encode this same CDR3. The chain recombines TRBV6-2 or TRBV6-3 with TRBJ2-3; 10 nucleotides match TRBD2. CDR1 is MNHEY, CDR2 SVGEGT, per germline. The CDR3 has 15 amino acids. The CDR3 nucleotides are TGTGCTAGCAGTAGACTAGCGGGTAGCACAGATACGCAGTATTTT. It yields the protein CASSRLAGSTDTQYF.